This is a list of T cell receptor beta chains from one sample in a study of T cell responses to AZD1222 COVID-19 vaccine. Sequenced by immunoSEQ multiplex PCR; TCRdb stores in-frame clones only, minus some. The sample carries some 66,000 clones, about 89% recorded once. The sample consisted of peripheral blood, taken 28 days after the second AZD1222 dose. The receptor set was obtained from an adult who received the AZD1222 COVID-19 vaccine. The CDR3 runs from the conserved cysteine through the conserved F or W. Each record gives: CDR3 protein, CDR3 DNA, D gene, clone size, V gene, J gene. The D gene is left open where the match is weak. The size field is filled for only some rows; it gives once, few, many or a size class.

CASTTWGAATGNTIYF	TGTGCCAGCACCACCTGGGGGGCGGCTACTGGAAACACCATATATTTT	NA	once	TRBV5-4	TRBJ1-3
CASSLEWGPGNTIYF	TGTGCCAGCAGCTTGGAATGGGGGCCTGGAAACACCATATATTTT	NA	NA	TRBV5-8	TRBJ1-3
CASSQGGREAFF	TGTGCCAGCAGCCAGGGGGGGCGGGAAGCTTTCTTT	NA	NA	TRBV14	TRBJ1-1
CASSVVIGRSRNQPQHF	TGTGCCAGCAGTGTAGTAATAGGGAGGTCTCGGAATCAGCCCCAGCATTTT	NA	NA	TRBV6-1	TRBJ1-5
CASSQDPGTSGMREFF	TGTGCCAGCAGCCAAGATCCGGGGACTAGCGGGATGAGAGAGTTCTTC	TRBD2	NA	TRBV4-2	TRBJ2-1
CASSRGLADYNEQFF	TGTGCCAGCAGCCGGGGGCTAGCGGACTACAATGAGCAGTTCTTC	NA	NA	TRBV7-2	TRBJ2-1
CSVEYPGGDQETQYF	TGCAGCGTTGAATACCCTGGCGGGGATCAAGAGACCCAGTACTTC	NA	NA	TRBV29-1	TRBJ2-5
CASSPSGPGLGGINEQYF	TGTGCCAGCAGCCCCTCGGGCCCGGGGCTAGGGGGGATCAACGAGCAGTACTTC	NA	NA	TRBV3-1/TRBV3-2	TRBJ2-7
CASSLGQEEYF	TGTGCCAGCAGCTTGGGTCAGGAGGAGTACTTC	NA	NA	TRBV5-6	TRBJ2-7
CASKFSGSSDGELFF	TGTGCCAGCAAATTTAGCGGGAGTTCAGACGGGGAGCTGTTTTTT	TRBD2	NA	TRBV6-5	TRBJ2-2
CASSLGTGAGELFF	TGTGCCAGCAGCTTAGGAACAGGGGCCGGGGAGCTGTTTTTT	TRBD1	NA	TRBV11-3	TRBJ2-2
CATSRDGGQGRFDEQYF	TGTGCCACCAGCAGAGACGGGGGACAGGGTCGCTTTGACGAGCAGTACTTC	TRBD1	once	TRBV15	TRBJ2-7
CASASDSLRTDTQYF	TGTGCCAGCGCTTCAGACAGTTTACGCACAGATACGCAGTATTTT	NA	NA	TRBV27	TRBJ2-3
CASSFLGQASYEQYF	TGTGCCAGCAGCTTTTTGGGACAGGCCTCCTACGAGCAGTACTTC	TRBD1	NA	TRBV7-2	TRBJ2-7
CASSDWKGFEYDEQYF	TGTGCCAGCAGCGACTGGAAGGGGTTTGAGTACGACGAGCAGTACTTC	NA	NA	TRBV7-9	TRBJ2-7
CAWIPSALNTEAFF	TGTGCCTGGATACCCAGCGCTTTGAACACTGAAGCTTTCTTT	NA	few	TRBV30	TRBJ1-1
CASSESASGMYNEQFF	TGCGCCAGCAGTGAGTCAGCTAGCGGGATGTACAATGAGCAGTTCTTC	TRBD2	NA	TRBV10-1	TRBJ2-1
CAITDKGQGQPQHF	TGTGCCATCACTGACAAGGGGCAGGGTCAGCCCCAGCATTTT	NA	NA	TRBV10-3	TRBJ1-5
CASSVGWSDTQYF	TGTGCCAGCAGCGTAGGATGGTCAGATACGCAGTATTTT	NA	NA	TRBV9	TRBJ2-3
CASSYLAGGGEQFF	TGTGCCAGCAGTTACCTGGCGGGAGGGGGTGAGCAGTTCTTC	TRBD2	NA	TRBV6-5	TRBJ2-1
CASSPQHGELFF	TGTGCCAGCAGCCCCCAACACGGGGAGCTGTTTTTT	NA	NA	TRBV7-3	TRBJ2-2
CASSSGQWEETQYF	TGCGCCAGCAGCTCCGGACAGTGGGAAGAGACCCAGTACTTC	NA	NA	TRBV5-1	TRBJ2-5
CASSFPGGIEAFF	TGTGCCAGCAGTTTCCCCGGGGGCATTGAAGCTTTCTTT	NA	NA	TRBV27	TRBJ1-1
CASREGTNEKLFF	TGTGCCAGCAGGGAAGGGACGAATGAAAAACTGTTTTTT	NA	NA	TRBV27	TRBJ1-4
CASSSSGGFTDTQYF	TGTGCCAGCAGCTCCTCCGGGGGCTTCACAGATACGCAGTATTTT	NA	NA	TRBV7-7	TRBJ2-3
CASSQDLYEQYF	TGTGCCAGCAGCCAAGACCTCTACGAGCAGTACTTC	NA	NA	TRBV3-1/TRBV3-2	TRBJ2-7
CASSATGRNTEAFF	TGTGCCAGCAGCGCCACAGGGCGGAACACTGAAGCTTTCTTT	NA	once	TRBV6-5	TRBJ1-1
CASSLGENTEAFF	TGTGCCAGCAGCTTAGGCGAGAACACTGAAGCTTTCTTT	NA	NA	TRBV12-3/TRBV12-4	TRBJ1-1
CASSLDSSFEAFF	TGTGCCAGCAGCCTGGACAGTAGCTTTGAAGCTTTCTTT	NA	NA	TRBV7-9	TRBJ1-1
CASRFRGGLNQPQHF	TGTGCCAGCAGGTTTAGGGGAGGCCTTAATCAGCCCCAGCATTTT	NA	once	TRBV27	TRBJ1-5
CASSLWIRLRTKETQYF	TGCGCCAGCAGTCTTTGGATCAGACTCAGGACGAAAGAGACCCAGTACTTC	NA	once	TRBV23-1	TRBJ2-5
CASTFGQFSGNTIYF	TGTGCCAGCACCTTCGGACAGTTCTCTGGAAACACCATATATTTT	NA	NA	TRBV3-1/TRBV3-2	TRBJ1-3
CASSLAGQGGSNSPLHF	TGTGCCAGCAGCTTAGCGGGACAGGGGGGAAGTAATTCACCCCTCCACTTT	TRBD1	NA	TRBV11-2	TRBJ1-6
CASSWGLAEGGYEQYF	TGTGCCAGCAGCTGGGGACTAGCGGAGGGGGGCTACGAGCAGTACTTC	TRBD2	once	TRBV5-4	TRBJ2-7
CASSFPNTGVVTEAFF	TGTGCCAGCAGCTTTCCCAATACAGGGGTGGTAACTGAAGCTTTCTTT	TRBD1	NA	TRBV5-6	TRBJ1-1
CAWSGGGDQPQHF	TGTGCCTGGAGTGGGGGTGGGGATCAGCCCCAGCATTTT	NA	NA	TRBV30	TRBJ1-5
CASSNHQGLYEQYF	TGTGCCAGCAGTAACCATCAGGGACTGTACGAGCAGTACTTC	NA	few	TRBV6-2/TRBV6-3	TRBJ2-7
CASSVWTSGKEETQYF	TGTGCCAGCAGCGTTTGGACTAGCGGGAAGGAAGAGACCCAGTACTTC	TRBD2	once	TRBV5-4	TRBJ2-5
CASSLAGGSGNTIYF	TGTGCCAGCAGCTTAGCAGGGGGCTCTGGAAACACCATATATTTT	NA	NA	TRBV7-9	TRBJ1-3